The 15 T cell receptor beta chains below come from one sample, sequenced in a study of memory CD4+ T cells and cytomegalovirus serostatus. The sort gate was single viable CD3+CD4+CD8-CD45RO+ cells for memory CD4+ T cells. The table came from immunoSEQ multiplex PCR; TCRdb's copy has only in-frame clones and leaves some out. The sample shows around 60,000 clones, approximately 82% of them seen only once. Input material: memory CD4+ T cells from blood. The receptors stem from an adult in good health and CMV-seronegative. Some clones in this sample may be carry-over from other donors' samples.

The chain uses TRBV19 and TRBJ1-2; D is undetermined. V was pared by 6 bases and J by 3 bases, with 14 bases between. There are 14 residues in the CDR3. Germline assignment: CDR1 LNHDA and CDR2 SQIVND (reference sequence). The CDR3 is CASSLITPYYGYTF. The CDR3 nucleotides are TGTGCCAGTAGCTTAATTACCCCATACTATGGCTACACCTTC. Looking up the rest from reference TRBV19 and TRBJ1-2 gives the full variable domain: DGGITQSPKYLFRKEGQNVTLSCEQNLNHDAMYWYRQDPGQGLRLIYYSQIVNDFQKGDIAEGYSVSREKKESFPLTVTSAQKNPTAFYLCASSLITPYYGYTFGSGTRLTVV.

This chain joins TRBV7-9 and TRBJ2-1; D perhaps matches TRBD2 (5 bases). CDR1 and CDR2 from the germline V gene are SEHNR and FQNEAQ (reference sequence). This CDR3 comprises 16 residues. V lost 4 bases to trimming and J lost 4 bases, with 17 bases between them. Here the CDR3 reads CASSSPPSGGYNEQFF. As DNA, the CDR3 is TGTGCCAGCAGCTCCCCACCCAGCGGCGGATACAATGAGCAGTTCTTC.

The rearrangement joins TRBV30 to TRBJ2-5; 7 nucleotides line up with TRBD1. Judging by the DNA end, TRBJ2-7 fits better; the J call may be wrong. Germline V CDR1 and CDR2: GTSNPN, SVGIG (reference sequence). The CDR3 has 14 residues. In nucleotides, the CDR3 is TGTGCCTGGAGTGCGGAGACAGGGTCCTACGAGCAGTACTTC. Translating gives CAWSAETGSYEQYF.

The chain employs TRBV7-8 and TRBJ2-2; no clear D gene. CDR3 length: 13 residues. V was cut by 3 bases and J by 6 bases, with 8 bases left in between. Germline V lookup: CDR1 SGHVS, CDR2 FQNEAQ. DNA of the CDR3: TGTGCCAGCAGCTTCGACTCGGCCGGGGAGCTGTTTTTT. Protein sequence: CASSFDSAGELFF.

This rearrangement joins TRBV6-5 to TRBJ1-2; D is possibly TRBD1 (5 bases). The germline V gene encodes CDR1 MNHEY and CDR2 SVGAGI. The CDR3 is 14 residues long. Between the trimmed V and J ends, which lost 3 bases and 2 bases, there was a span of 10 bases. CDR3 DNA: TGTGCCAGCAGTTATTCGGGGCGGAACTATGGCTACACCTTC. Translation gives CASSYSGRNYGYTF.

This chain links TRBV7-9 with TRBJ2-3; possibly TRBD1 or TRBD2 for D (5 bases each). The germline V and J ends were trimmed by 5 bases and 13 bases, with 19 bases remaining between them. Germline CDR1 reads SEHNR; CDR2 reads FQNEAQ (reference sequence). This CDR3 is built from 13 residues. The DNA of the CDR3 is TGTGCCAGCAGCCGAAAGGACCCTTTGGGGGAGTATTTT. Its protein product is CASSRKDPLGEYF.

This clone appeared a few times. The CDR3 reads CASSSLLRTSGFYEQYF. For the CDR3, the DNA is TGTGCCAGCAGCTCCCTCCTCCGGACTAGCGGGTTCTACGAGCAGTACTTC. V usage is TRBV28 and J usage is TRBJ2-7, with TRBD2 identical over 11 bases. The junction had 13 bases not matched to a gene; V was cut back by 6 bases and J by 3 bases. This CDR3 contains 17 residues. Germline CDR1 reads MDHEN; CDR2 reads SYDVKM. Using reference TRBV28 and TRBJ2-7 for the parts outside the CDR3, the full variable domain is DVKVTQSSRYLVKRTGEKVFLECVQDMDHENMFWYRQDPGLGLRLIYFSYDVKMKEKGDIPEGYSVSREKKERFSLILESASTNQTSMYLCASSSLLRTSGFYEQYFGPGTRLTVT.

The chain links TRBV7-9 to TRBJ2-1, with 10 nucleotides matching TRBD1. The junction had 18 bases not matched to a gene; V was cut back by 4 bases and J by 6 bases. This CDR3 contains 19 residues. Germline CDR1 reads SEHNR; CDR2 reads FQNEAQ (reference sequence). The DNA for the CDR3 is TGTGCCAGCAGCTCGGGACAGGGGAAGTCCCCCCGCCCCGCCAATGAGCAGTTCTTC. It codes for CASSSGQGKSPRPANEQFF. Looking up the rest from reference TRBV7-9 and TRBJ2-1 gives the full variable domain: DTGVSQNPRHKITKRGQNVTFRCDPISEHNRLYWYRQTLGQGPEFLTYFQNEAQLEKSRLLSDRFSAERPKGSFSTLEIQRTEQGDSAMYLCASSSGQGKSPRPANEQFFGPGTRLTVL.

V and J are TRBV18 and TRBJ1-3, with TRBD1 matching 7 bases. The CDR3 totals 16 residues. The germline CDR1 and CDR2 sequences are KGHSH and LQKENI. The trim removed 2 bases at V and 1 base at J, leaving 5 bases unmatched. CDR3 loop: CASSPRQGSSGNTIYF. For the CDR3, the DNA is TGTGCCAGCTCACCAAGACAGGGTTCGTCTGGAAACACCATATATTTT.

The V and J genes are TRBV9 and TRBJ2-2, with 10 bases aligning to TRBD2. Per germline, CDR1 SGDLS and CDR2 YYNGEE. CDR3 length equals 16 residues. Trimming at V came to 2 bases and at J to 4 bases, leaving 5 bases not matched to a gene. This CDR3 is CASSVSGRAPTGELFF. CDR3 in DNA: TGTGCCAGCAGCGTGAGCGGGAGGGCCCCCACCGGGGAGCTGTTTTTT.

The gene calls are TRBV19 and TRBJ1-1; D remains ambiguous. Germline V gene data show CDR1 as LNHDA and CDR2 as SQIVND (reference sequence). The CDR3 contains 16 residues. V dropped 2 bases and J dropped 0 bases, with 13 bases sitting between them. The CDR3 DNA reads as TGTGCCAGTAGTATAAATGCGAGGGTTATGAACACTGAAGCTTTCTTT. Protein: CASSINARVMNTEAFF.

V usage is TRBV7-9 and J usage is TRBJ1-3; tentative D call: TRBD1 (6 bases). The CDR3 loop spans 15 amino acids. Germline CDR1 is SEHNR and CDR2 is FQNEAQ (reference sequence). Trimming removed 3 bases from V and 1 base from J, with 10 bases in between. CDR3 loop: CASSFLQGSGNTIYF. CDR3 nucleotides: TGTGCCAGCAGCTTCCTCCAGGGGTCTGGAAACACCATATATTTT.

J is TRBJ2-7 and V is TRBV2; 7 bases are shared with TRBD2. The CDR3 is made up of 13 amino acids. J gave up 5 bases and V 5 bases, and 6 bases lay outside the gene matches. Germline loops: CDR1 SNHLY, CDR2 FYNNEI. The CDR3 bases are TGTGCCAGCAGTCTTGGGGGGGGAAACGAGCAGTACTTC. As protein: CASSLGGGNEQYF.

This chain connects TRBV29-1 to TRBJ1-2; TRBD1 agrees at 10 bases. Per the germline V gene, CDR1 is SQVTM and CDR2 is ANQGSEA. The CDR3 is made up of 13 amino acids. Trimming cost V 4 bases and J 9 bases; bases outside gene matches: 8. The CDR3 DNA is TGCAGCGTTGTGGAGACAGGGGGCTTTCGCTACACCTTC. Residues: CSVVETGGFRYTF.

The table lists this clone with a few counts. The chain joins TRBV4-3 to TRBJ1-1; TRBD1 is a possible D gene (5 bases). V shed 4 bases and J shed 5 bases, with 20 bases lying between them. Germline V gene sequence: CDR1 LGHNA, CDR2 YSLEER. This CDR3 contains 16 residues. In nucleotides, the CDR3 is TGCGCCAGCAGCCGTCTGGCCATTGGGGCGGGAACTGAAGCTTTCTTT. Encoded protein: CASSRLAIGAGTEAFF.